This T cell receptor beta chain originates from a study of cytomegalovirus exposure and HLA in healthy donors. This CDR3 is 13 amino acids long. Per germline, CDR1 MNHEY and CDR2 SMNVEV (reference sequence). Trimming took off 3 bases at V and 8 bases at J, with 13 bases between the two ends. As concerns this clone: Its target is unknown.

Researchers ran the PCR with 60 Vbeta and 13 Jbeta primers. Measured with immunoSEQ multiplex PCR; TCRdb has only the in-frame clones, and not every one. Of roughly 200,000 clones listed, approximately 81% are singletons. General study results and limits: When analyzed later, a missense DCLRE1C variant was found to be linked to TCR beta V- and J-gene trimming.

The specimen was PBMCs. The J gene is TRBJ1-2, the V gene TRBV27; a weak D match, TRBD1 (5 bases). The source of this sequence is a young man in good health and CMV-seronegative. CDR3 sequence: CASSFTKDTGYTF. The CDR3 DNA reads TGTGCCAGCAGTTTCACGAAGGACACAGGCTACACCTTC.